This TCR beta chain comes out of a study of T cell clonality in common variable immunodeficiency. Study outcomes and limitations: Compared with controls, CVID subjects had fewer shared TCRbeta clones. Fewer deletions and N-nucleotide insertions were reportedly seen in common variable immunodeficiency TCR beta sequences. Compared with healthy controls, CVID subjects showed increased TCRbeta clonality, mostly in about a third.

Comment on this clone: Its antigen is unidentified. Read sequence stops 3 residues before the CDR3 end, and the germline J gene provides the missing end.

The CDR3 totals 13 residues. The ends lost 6 bases at V and 5 bases at J; junction bases unmatched: 6. CDR1 is SGHTA, CDR2 FQGNSA, per germline. CVID subjects were neither ill nor on immunomodulatory or immunosuppressive medication at sampling. Heparinized whole blood, about 5 to 9 ml, came from each donor. Clones were sequenced by immunoSEQ multiplex PCR, and TCRdb holds only the in-frame ones, with some missing. Singletons are absent from the sample, which has 16,000 or so clones. The sequenced material came from peripheral blood mononuclear cells. This receptor was identified in a human donor with common variable immunodeficiency. The chain couples TRBV7-2 to TRBJ2-5, with TRBD1 matching over 7 bases. The part of the CDR3 DNA that was read is TGTGCCAGCAGTCGGGACAGTGGGGAGACC. The encoded protein is CASSRDSGET. The whole CDR3 region reads CASSRDSGETQYF.